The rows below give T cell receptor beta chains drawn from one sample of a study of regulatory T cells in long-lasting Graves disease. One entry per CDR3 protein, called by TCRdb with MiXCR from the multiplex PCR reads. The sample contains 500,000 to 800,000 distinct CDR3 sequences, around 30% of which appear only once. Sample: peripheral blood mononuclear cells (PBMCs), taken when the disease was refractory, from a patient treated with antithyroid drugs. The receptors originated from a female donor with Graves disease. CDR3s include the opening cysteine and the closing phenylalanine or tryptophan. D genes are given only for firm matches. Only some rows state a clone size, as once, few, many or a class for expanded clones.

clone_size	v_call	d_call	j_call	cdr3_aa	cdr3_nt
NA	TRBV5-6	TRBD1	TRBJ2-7	CASSWDSGYEQYF	TGTGCCAGCAGCTGGGACAGTGGCTACGAGCAGTACTTC
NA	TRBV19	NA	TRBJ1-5	CASSRTSYSNQPQHF	TGTGCCAGTAGTCGGACATCTTATAGCAATCAGCCCCAGCATTTT
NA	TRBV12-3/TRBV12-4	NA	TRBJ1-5	CASSLVVNGGAQPQHF	TGTGCCAGCAGTTTAGTCGTTAACGGGGGCGCTCAGCCCCAGCATTTT
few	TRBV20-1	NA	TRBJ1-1	CSARKEMLNTEAFF	TGCAGTGCTAGAAAGGAGATGTTGAACACTGAAGCTTTCTTT
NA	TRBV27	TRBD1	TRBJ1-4	CASRYRGATNEKLFF	TGTGCCAGCAGGTACAGGGGCGCAACTAATGAAAAACTGTTTTTT
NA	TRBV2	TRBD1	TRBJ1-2	CASNVQGDGYTF	TGTGCCAGCAACGTACAGGGGGACGGCTACACCTTC
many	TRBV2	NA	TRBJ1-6	CASRHDSSYNSPLHF	TGTGCCAGCAGGCACGACAGCTCCTATAATTCACCCCTCCACTTT
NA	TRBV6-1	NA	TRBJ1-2	CASNPGNYGYTF	TGTGCCAGCAATCCAGGGAACTATGGCTACACCTTC
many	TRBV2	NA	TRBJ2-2	CASSEELTGELFF	TGTGCCAGCAGTGAGGAGCTCACCGGGGAGCTGTTTTTT
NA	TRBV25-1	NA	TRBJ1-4	CASSEFGWARRDEKLFF	TGTGCCAGCAGTGAATTCGGTTGGGCCCGGCGCGACGAAAAACTGTTTTTT
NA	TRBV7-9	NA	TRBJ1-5	CASSLAAYQPQHF	TGTGCCAGCAGCTTAGCGGCCTATCAGCCCCAGCATTTT
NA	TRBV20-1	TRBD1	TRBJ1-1	CSARARDRKNTEAFF	TGCAGTGCTAGGGCGAGGGACAGGAAAAACACTGAAGCTTTCTTT
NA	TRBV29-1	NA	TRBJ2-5	CSVEILGPTRETQYF	TGCAGCGTTGAAATCCTTGGCCCCACACGAGAGACCCAGTACTTC
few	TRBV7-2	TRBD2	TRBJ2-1	CASSPKGAGGYNEQFF	TGTGCCAGCAGCCCTAAGGGGGCGGGAGGGTACAATGAGCAGTTCTTC
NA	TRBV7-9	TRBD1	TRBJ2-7	CASSLGPGQGWNEQYF	TGTGCCAGCAGTCTTGGACCGGGACAGGGTTGGAACGAGCAGTACTTC
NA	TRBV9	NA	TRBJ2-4	CASSPGGGKLAKNIQYF	TGTGCCAGCAGCCCAGGGGGAGGAAAATTAGCCAAAAACATTCAGTACTTC
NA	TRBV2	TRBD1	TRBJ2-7	CASSLKPGQGAGEQYF	TGTGCCAGCAGTTTGAAACCGGGACAGGGGGCCGGCGAGCAGTACTTC
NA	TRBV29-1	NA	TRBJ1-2	CSVRGMDNYGYTF	TGCAGCGTACGGGGGATGGATAACTATGGCTACACCTTC
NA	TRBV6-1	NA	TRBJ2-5	CARSLGLGVVETQYF	TGTGCCCGATCCTTGGGACTGGGGGTGGTAGAGACCCAGTACTTC
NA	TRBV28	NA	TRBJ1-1	CASSLPYVFDENTEAFF	TGTGCCAGCAGTCTTCCTTATGTTTTCGACGAGAACACTGAAGCTTTCTTT
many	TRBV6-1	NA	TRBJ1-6	CASTSGNVRSPLHF	TGTGCCAGCACTTCAGGGAATGTCAGATCACCCCTCCACTTT
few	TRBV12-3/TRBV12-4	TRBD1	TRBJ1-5	CASSHRRQGGYGQPQHF	TGTGCCAGCAGTCACCGGAGACAGGGGGGCTACGGGCAGCCCCAGCATTTT
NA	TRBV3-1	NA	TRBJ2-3	CASSQVGRKDTQYF	TGTGCCAGCAGCCAAGTGGGCAGGAAGGATACGCAGTATTTT
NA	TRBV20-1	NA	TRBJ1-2	CSAIHLSNYGYTF	TGCAGTGCTATACACCTGTCTAACTATGGCTACACCTTC
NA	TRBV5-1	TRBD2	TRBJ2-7	CASSLESLAGFGSYEQYF	TGCGCCAGCAGCTTGGAGAGTCTAGCGGGCTTTGGTTCCTACGAGCAGTACTTC
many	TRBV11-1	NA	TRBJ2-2	CASSLGLTNTGELFF	TGTGCCAGCAGCCTAGGACTAACGAACACCGGGGAGCTGTTTTTT
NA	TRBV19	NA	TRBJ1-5	CASSLGTGGASNQPQHF	TGTGCCAGTAGTCTGGGTACGGGTGGGGCTAGCAATCAGCCCCAGCATTTT
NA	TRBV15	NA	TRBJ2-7	CATSSDSLHEQYF	TGTGCCACCAGCAGCGACAGTCTGCACGAGCAGTACTTC
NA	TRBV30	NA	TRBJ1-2	CAWSGSSGGFNYGYTF	TGTGCCTGGAGTGGCTCATCCGGGGGATTTAACTATGGCTACACCTTC
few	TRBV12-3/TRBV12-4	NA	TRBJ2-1	CASALAGSRTYNEQFF	TGTGCCAGCGCTCTGGCGGGATCCCGGACTTACAATGAGCAGTTCTTC
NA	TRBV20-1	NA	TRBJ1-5	CSARGGPSNQPQHF	TGCAGTGCAAGAGGGGGGCCTAGCAATCAGCCCCAGCATTTT
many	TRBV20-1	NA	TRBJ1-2	CSASGYTF	TGCAGTGCTAGTGGCTACACCTTC
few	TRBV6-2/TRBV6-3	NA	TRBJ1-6	CASSGLSSYNSPLHF	TGTGCCAGCAGTGGGCTGAGCTCCTATAATTCACCCCTCCACTTT
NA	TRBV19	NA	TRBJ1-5	CASSMTHSNQPQHF	TGTGCCAGTAGTATGACCCATAGCAATCAGCCCCAGCATTTT
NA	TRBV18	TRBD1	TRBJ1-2	CASSLREGGRYGYTF	TGTGCCAGCTCCTTACGAGAAGGGGGCAGGTATGGCTACACCTTC
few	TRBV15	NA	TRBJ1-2	CATSRGASASGYTF	TGTGCCACCAGCAGAGGGGCTTCGGCCAGCGGCTACACCTTC
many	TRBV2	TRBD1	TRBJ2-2	CASRANRGRGELFF	TGTGCCAGCAGAGCTAACAGGGGTCGCGGGGAGCTGTTTTTT
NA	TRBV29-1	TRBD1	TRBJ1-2	CSVWTGGGYGYTF	TGCAGCGTGTGGACAGGGGGCGGGTATGGCTACACCTTC
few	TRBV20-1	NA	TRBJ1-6	CSASTNRADSYNSPLHF	TGCAGTGCTAGTACGAACAGGGCCGACTCCTATAATTCACCCCTCCACTTT
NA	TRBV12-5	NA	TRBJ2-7	CASGLVLGSPAEQYF	TGTGCTAGTGGTTTGGTACTCGGCAGCCCGGCCGAGCAGTACTTC
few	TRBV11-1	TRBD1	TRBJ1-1	CASSLPDRIAPGAEAFF	TGTGCCAGCAGCCTGCCGGACAGGATAGCCCCAGGGGCTGAAGCTTTCTTT
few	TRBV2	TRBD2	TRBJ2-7	CASSEARVAGASYEQYF	TGTGCCAGCAGTGAAGCGCGGGTAGCGGGAGCTTCCTACGAGCAGTACTTC
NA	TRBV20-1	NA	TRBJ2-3	CSARDPYTDTQYF	TGCAGTGCTAGAGATCCGTACACAGATACGCAGTATTTT
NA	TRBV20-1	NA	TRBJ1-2	CSVNGQGRPYGYTF	TGCAGTGTAAATGGGCAGGGGAGGCCTTATGGCTACACCTTC
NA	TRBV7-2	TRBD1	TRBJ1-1	CASSADRVQGNTEAFF	TGTGCCAGCAGCGCAGACAGGGTTCAGGGAAACACTGAAGCTTTCTTT
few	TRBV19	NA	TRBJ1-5	CASTKVHHSNQPQHF	TGTGCCAGTACTAAAGTACACCATAGCAATCAGCCCCAGCATTTT
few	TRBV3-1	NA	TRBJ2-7	CASSPMVERYEQYF	TGTGCCAGCAGCCCGATGGTGGAGCGCTACGAGCAGTACTTC
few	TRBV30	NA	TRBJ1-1	CAWAGNTEAFF	TGTGCCTGGGCTGGGAACACTGAAGCTTTCTTT
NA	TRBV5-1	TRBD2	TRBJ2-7	CASSTGLAGVPEQYF	TGCGCCAGCAGCACCGGACTAGCGGGAGTGCCCGAGCAGTACTTC
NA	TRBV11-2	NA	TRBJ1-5	CASTPRPNQPQHF	TGTGCCAGCACACCCAGGCCTAATCAGCCCCAGCATTTT
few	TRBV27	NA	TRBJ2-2	CASSFGLITGELFF	TGTGCCAGCAGTTTCGGACTAATCACCGGGGAGCTGTTTTTT
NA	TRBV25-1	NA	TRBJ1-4	CASSSFGVAGEKLFF	TGTGCCAGCAGTTCCTTCGGGGTGGCGGGCGAAAAACTGTTTTTT
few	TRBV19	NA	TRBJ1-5	CASSDFGNQPQHF	TGTGCCAGTTCGGACTTTGGCAATCAGCCCCAGCATTTT
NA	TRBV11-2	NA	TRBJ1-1	CASSVHRDRSTEAFF	TGTGCCAGCAGCGTACACAGGGATCGAAGCACTGAAGCTTTCTTT
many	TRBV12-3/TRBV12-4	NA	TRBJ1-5	CASRGAPLRNQPQHF	TGTGCCTCTAGAGGGGCTCCCCTTCGGAATCAGCCCCAGCATTTT
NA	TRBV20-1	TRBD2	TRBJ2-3	CSARDRHSSSGRRSDTQYF	TGCAGTGCTAGAGATCGACATTCCTCTAGCGGGAGGAGGTCAGATACGCAGTATTTT
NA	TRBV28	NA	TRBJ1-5	CALQGGNQPQHF	TGTGCCTTACAGGGTGGGAATCAGCCCCAGCATTTT
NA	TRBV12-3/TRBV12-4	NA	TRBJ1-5	CASSPTLILNQPQHF	TGTGCCAGCAGTCCAACCTTAATCCTAAATCAGCCCCAGCATTTT
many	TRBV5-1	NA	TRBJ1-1	CASSLGARMNTEAFF	TGCGCCAGCAGCTTGGGGGCCAGAATGAACACTGAAGCTTTCTTT
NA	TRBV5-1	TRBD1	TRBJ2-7	CASSMDRLHQYF	TGCGCCAGCAGCATGGACAGGCTGCATCAGTACTTC